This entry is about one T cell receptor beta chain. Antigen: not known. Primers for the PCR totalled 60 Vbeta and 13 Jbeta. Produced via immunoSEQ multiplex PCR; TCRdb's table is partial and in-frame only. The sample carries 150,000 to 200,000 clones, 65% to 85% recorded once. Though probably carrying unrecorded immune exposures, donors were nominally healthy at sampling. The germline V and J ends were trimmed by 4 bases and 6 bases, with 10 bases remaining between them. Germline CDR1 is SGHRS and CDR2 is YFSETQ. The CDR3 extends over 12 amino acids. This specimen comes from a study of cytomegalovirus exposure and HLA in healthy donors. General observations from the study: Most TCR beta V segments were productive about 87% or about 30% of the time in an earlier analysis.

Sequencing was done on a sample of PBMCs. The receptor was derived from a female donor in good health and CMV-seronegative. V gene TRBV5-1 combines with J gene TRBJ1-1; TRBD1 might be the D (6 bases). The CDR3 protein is CASSIQGSEAFF. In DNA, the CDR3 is TGCGCCAGCAGCATACAGGGCTCTGAAGCTTTCTTT. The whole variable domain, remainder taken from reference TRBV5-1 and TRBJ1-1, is KAGVTQTPRYLIKTRGQQVTLSCSPISGHRSVSWYQQTPGQGLQFLFEYFSETQRNKGNFPGRFSGRQFSNSRSEMNVSTLELGDSALYLCASSIQGSEAFFGQGTRLTVV.